What follows describes a single T cell receptor beta chain. What it binds is not known. The sample belongs to a study of CD8+ T cells in alopecia areata. The sequencing template was cDNA reverse transcribed from extracted RNA. Here immunoSEQ multiplex PCR was the method, and the copy in TCRdb shows in-frame clones only, minus some. Found here are 90,000 to 120,000 clones, approximately 60% of them singletons; the top ten hold 20% to 25%. PBMCs provided sorted CD4+ and CD8+ T cells. Germline trimming cut 3 bases from V and 2 bases from J; bases unmatched to any gene: 6. The CDR3 length is 15 residues. Germline V gene data show CDR1 as SNHLY and CDR2 as FYNNEI. Regarding the study as a whole: TCR sharing was clearer in mice than between patients, perhaps partly owing to patient HLA diversity. Especially in alopecia totalis/universalis, lesional scalp showed greater clonality than normal scalp did.

V and J are TRBV2 and TRBJ2-7; 8 bases align to TRBD1. The sample was CD8+ T cells sorted from blood. The TCR originated in a human donor in good health. CDR3 amino acids: CASSEGPGGPYEQYF. The CDR3 bases are TGTGCCAGCAGTGAGGGGCCAGGGGGCCCCTACGAGCAGTACTTC.